This T cell receptor (beta chain) came from a study of blood T cell repertoires in COVID-19. Sequencing used immunoSEQ multiplex PCR; TCRdb keeps in-frame clones, though not all of them. The sample contains about 47,000 clones, roughly 86% of which appear only once. V lost 5 bases and J 1 base, leaving 6 bases between the germline ends. CDR1 is MNHEY, CDR2 SVGAGI, per germline. The CDR3 is made up of 14 amino acids. The TCR was taken from a man aged 50 to 59 with active COVID-19. Sequencing was done on a sample of peripheral blood. The chain employs TRBV6-5 and TRBJ1-6, with no clear D. In nucleotides, the CDR3 is TGTGCCAGCAGTCTAATTTCCTATAATTCACCCCTCCACTTT. Translating it yields CASSLISYNSPLHF.